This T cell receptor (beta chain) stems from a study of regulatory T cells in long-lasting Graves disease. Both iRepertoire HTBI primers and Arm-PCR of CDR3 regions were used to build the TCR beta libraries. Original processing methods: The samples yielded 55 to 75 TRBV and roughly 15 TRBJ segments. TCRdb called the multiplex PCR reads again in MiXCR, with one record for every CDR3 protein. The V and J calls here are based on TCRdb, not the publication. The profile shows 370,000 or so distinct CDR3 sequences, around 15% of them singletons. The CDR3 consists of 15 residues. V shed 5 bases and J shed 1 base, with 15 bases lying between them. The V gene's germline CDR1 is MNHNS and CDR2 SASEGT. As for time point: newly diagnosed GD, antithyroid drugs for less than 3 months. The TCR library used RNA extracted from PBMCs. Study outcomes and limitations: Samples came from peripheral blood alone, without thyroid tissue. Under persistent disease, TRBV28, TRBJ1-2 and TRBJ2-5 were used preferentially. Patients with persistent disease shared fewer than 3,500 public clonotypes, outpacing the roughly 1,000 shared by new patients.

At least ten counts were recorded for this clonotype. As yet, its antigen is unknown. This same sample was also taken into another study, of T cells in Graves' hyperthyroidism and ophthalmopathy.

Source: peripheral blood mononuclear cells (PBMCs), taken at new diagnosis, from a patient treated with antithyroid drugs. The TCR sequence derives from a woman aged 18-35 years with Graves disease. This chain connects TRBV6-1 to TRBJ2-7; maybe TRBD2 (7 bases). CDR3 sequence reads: CASSRGGASSYEQYF. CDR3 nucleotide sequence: TGTGCCAGCAGTAGGGGGGGGGCCTCATCCTACGAGCAGTACTTC.